This T cell receptor (beta chain) was captured in a study of control samples from healthy donors and cancer patients. TCRdb's table, derived via immunoSEQ multiplex PCR, lists solely in-frame clones and lacks some. The repertoire holds about 110,000 clones, 90% seen once, with 3.5% to 4.5% in the top ten. Germline values: CDR1 KGHDR, CDR2 SFDVKD. The CDR3 totals 16 residues. The junction had 13 bases not matched to a gene; V was cut back by 5 bases and J by 7 bases. Sample: blood. The clonotype comes from a human donor in good health. The donor label of this sample is uncertain. This sequence joins TRBV24-1 and TRBJ2-1; 7 bases line up with TRBD2. CDR3 loop: CATSGSGGILRNEQFF. CDR3 nucleotides: TGTGCCACCAGTGGATCCGGGGGGATCCTTAGAAATGAGCAGTTCTTC.